The 4 T cell receptor beta chains presented below share a single source sample, sequenced in a study of blood T cell repertoires in COVID-19. Clones were sequenced by immunoSEQ multiplex PCR, and TCRdb holds only the in-frame ones, with some missing. The table lists around 190,000 clones, approximately 91% of them singletons, with around 1.6% in the top ten. Sample: peripheral blood. The receptors were sampled from a man aged 18 to 30 with active or convalescent COVID-19.

This clone was recorded only once. V usage is TRBV5-8 and J usage is TRBJ1-5; TRBD1 might be the D (6 bases). The CDR3 is made up of 14 amino acids. V lost 4 bases, J lost 7 bases, and 15 bases lay in between. Germline V gives CDR1 SGHTS, CDR2 YDEGEE. For the CDR3, the DNA is TGTGCCAGCAGCCAAGGACAGCGGGGGCAGCCCCAGCATTTT. Its translation is CASSQGQRGQPQHF.

The rearrangement uses TRBV25-1 and TRBJ2-7; a weak D match, TRBD2 (7 bases). V was trimmed by 5 bases and J by 6 bases, leaving 11 bases between them. The CDR3 is made up of 12 amino acids. Germline V gene sequence: CDR1 MGHDK, CDR2 SYGVNS. The CDR3 loop reads CASSLGGPEQYF. CDR3 bases: TGTGCCAGCAGTCTGGGGGGGCCCGAGCAGTACTTC.

In this sample, this clone turned up once. The chain carries TRBV29-1 and TRBJ1-2; TRBD1 aligns across 7 bases. The germline gives CDR1 SQVTM, CDR2 ANQGSEA. The V and J ends lost 8 bases and 5 bases, in that order; junction bases with no gene match: 8. This CDR3 has 12 residues. In nucleotides, the CDR3 is TGCAGCACCCGAGACAGGGCATATGGCTACACCTTC. Its translation: CSTRDRAYGYTF. Full variable domain (missing parts from reference TRBV29-1 and TRBJ1-2): SAVISQKPSRDICQRGTSLTIQCQVDSQVTMMFWYRQQPGQSLTLIATANQGSEATYESGFVIDKFPISRPNLTFSTLTVSNMSPEDSSIYLCSTRDRAYGYTFGSGTRLTVV.

The V call is TRBV7-2, the J call TRBJ1-3, with a weak D call TRBD1 (6 bases). The CDR3 has 14 residues. Trimming shortened V by 6 bases and J by 2 bases, and 11 bases separated the two germline ends. Germline CDR1 and CDR2: SGHTA and FQGNSA. CDR3 coding DNA: TGTGCCAGCAGAGGGGGTGGAGCTGGAAACACCATATATTTT. Encoded protein: CASRGGGAGNTIYF. The entire variable domain, with the rest obtained from reference TRBV7-2 and TRBJ1-3, is as follows: GAGVSQSPSNKVTEKGKDVELRCDPISGHTALYWYRQSLGQGLEFLIYFQGNSAPDKSGLPSDRFSAERTGGSVSTLTIQRTQQEDSAVYLCASRGGGAGNTIYFGEGSWLTVV.